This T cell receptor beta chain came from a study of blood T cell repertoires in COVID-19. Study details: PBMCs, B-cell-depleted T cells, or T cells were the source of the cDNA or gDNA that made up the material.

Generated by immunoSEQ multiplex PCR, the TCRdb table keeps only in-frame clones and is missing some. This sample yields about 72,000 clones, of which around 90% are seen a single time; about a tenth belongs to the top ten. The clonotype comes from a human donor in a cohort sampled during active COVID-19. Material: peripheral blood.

The chain's CDR3 is CASSSGNADQPQHF. CDR3 nucleotides: TGTGCCAGCAGCTCCGGAAATGCGGATCAGCCCCAGCATTTT. This chain uses TRBV11-2 with TRBJ1-5; no firm D call. The CDR3 contains 14 residues. V was shortened by 4 bases and J by 5 bases, with 12 bases between the two germline ends. CDR1 is SGHAT and CDR2 is FQNNGV in the germline V gene.